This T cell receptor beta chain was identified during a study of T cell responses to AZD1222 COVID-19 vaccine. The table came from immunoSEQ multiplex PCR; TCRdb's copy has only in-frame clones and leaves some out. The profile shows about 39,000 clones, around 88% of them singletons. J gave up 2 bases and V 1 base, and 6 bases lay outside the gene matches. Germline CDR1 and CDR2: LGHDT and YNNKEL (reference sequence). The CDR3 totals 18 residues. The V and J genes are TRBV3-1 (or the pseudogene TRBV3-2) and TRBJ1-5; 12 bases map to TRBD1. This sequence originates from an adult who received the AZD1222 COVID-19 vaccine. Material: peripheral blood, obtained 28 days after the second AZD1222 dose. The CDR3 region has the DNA TGTGCCAGCAGCCAAGCCGGGACAGGGGGCGCTGGCAATCAGCCCCAGCATTTT. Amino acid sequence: CASSQAGTGGAGNQPQHF.